This TCR beta chain derives from a study of T cell responses to AZD1222 COVID-19 vaccine. Study overall: Some second doses came at about 4 weeks and others at about 12 weeks; these were pooled.

Study conclusions and caveats: Donors were mostly white British, more females; clonal diversity possibly underestimated.

With respect to this clone: What it binds is unknown.

Here immunoSEQ multiplex PCR was the method, and the copy in TCRdb shows in-frame clones only, minus some. The sample holds roughly 100,000 clones; around 87% are singletons and the top ten take about 2.3%. The V end was cut by 3 bases, the J end by 2 bases, with 7 bases between. The CDR3 extends over 13 amino acids. From germline, CDR1 is MDHEN and CDR2 SYDVKM. This sequence was found in an adult in good health. The J gene is TRBJ2-5, the V gene TRBV28; no clear D gene. Sequenced material: peripheral blood, taken on day 0 of AZD1222 vaccination. CDR3 nucleotides: TGTGCCAGCAGTTTTTACGGACAAGAGACCCAGTACTTC. This codes for CASSFYGQETQYF.